This T cell receptor (beta chain) came from a study of early T cells in non-severe SARS-CoV-2 infection. Germline CDR1 is SGHRS and CDR2 is YFSETQ. V dropped 3 bases and J dropped 5; count of bases not matched to a gene: 9. The CDR3 is 16 residues long. Tagging with unique molecular identifiers was applied to individual cDNA molecules. Each CDR3 protein gets one entry after TCRdb re-called the 5' RACE reads with MiXCR. The sample shows approximately 71,000 distinct CDR3 sequences, around 15% of them seen only once. This clonotype was seen more than once but under ten times. The clonotype comes from an adult who was a healthcare worker with PCR-confirmed SARS-CoV-2 infection or an uninfected control (not recorded which). This rearrangement joins TRBV5-1 to TRBJ1-4, with 8 bases lining up with TRBD1. The sequencing sample was made of whole blood. Here the CDR3 DNA reads TGCGCCAGCAGCTGGACTACCGGACAGGGAAATGAAAAACTGTTTTTT. Its protein is CASSWTTGQGNEKLFF.